This T cell receptor (beta chain) was identified in a study of cytomegalovirus exposure and HLA in healthy donors. Study summary: From donors who were HLA-typed, an early data release held 70 million to 90 million unique TCRs.

The CDR3 length is 13 residues. CDR1 and CDR2 (germline): SGHVS, FNYEAQ. With 9 bases clipped from V and 5 bases from J, the junction kept 8 bases outside the gene matches. The study's findings and limits: A list of approximately 160 TCR beta chains associated with cytomegalovirus was given. Later genetic work tied a missense DCLRE1C variant to beta-chain V and J trimming. As was reported, the HLA-A and HLA-B alleles of most subjects were accurately predicted from TCR beta sequences.

In the case of this clone: Its matching antigen is unknown.

Researchers ran the PCR with 60 Vbeta and 13 Jbeta primers. The protocol was immunoSEQ multiplex PCR, while the TCRdb copy is restricted to in-frame clones and leaves out a portion. In the table there are about 77,000 clones, approximately 78% of which are singletons. This TCR was sampled from a middle-aged man in good health and CMV-seronegative. The V call is TRBV7-6, the J call TRBJ2-5; 8 bases line up with TRBD2. What was sequenced was PBMCs. The CDR3 DNA is TGTGCCAGTGGTCTAGCGGGTTCGGAGACCCAGTACTTC. Protein product: CASGLAGSETQYF.